This record concerns one T cell receptor (beta chain) sequence. Produced via immunoSEQ multiplex PCR; TCRdb's table is partial and in-frame only. Here the sample spans around 250,000 clones, around 87% being singletons. These data are taken from a study of blood T cell repertoires in COVID-19. With 4 bases removed from V and 1 base from J, the gap between germline ends came to 12 bases. The CDR3 runs to 14 residues. Looked up from germline, CDR1 is SGHRS and CDR2 is YFSETQ. Sequenced input: peripheral blood. This sequence originates from a man between 18 and 29 years old with active or convalescent COVID-19. The V call is TRBV5-1, the J call TRBJ2-7; D might be TRBD2 (5 bases). The CDR3 reads CASSTMPGSYEQYF. CDR3 in DNA: TGCGCCAGCAGCACAATGCCGGGGTCCTACGAGCAGTACTTC. The entire variable domain, with the rest obtained from reference TRBV5-1 and TRBJ2-7, is as follows: KAGVTQTPRYLIKTRGQQVTLSCSPISGHRSVSWYQQTPGQGLQFLFEYFSETQRNKGNFPGRFSGRQFSNSRSEMNVSTLELGDSALYLCASSTMPGSYEQYFGPGTRLTVT.